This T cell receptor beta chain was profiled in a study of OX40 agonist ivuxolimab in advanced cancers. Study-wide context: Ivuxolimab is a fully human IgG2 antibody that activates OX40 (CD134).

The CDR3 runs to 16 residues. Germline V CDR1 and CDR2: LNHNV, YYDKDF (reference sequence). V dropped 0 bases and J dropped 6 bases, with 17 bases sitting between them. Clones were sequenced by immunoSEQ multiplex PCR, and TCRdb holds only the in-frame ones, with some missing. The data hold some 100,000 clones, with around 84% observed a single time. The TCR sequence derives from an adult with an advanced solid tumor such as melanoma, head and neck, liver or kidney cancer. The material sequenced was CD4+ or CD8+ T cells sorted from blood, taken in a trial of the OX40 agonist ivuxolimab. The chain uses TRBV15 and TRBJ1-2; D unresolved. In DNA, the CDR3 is TGTGCCACCAGCAGAGATTCTCAGGTTGTGGGAAATGGCTACACCTTC. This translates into CATSRDSQVVGNGYTF.